This TCR beta chain was observed in a study of cytomegalovirus exposure and HLA in healthy donors. Trimming pared 1 base from V and 0 bases from J, leaving 11 bases between. Germline V CDR1 and CDR2: SGDLS, YYNGEE. The CDR3 sequence is 16 residues long. Study-wide results and limits: Around 160 TCR beta chains were listed as cytomegalovirus-associated. Across donors, sequencing depth was assumed by presence/absence analyses to be roughly uniform. By a later analysis, the bulk of CMV-associated TCR beta chains appeared HLA-restricted.

A multiplex PCR was run with 60 Vbeta primers and 13 Jbeta primers. Repertoires were generated with immunoSEQ multiplex PCR, while TCRdb's copy carries only in-frame clones and drops some. Of approximately 110,000 clones detected, 75% to 90% appear once; the ten largest clones hold approximately 6.9%. Healthy bone marrow donors made up the donor group. A remark on this clone: What it recognizes is unknown.

Sequencing was carried out using PBMCs. The gene calls are TRBV9 and TRBJ1-3; D not resolved. This TCR was recovered from a young man in good health and CMV-seropositive. CDR3 protein: CASSVTPGSSGNTIYF. As DNA, the CDR3 is TGTGCCAGCAGCGTAACCCCGGGGAGCTCTGGAAACACCATATATTTT.